The rows below give T cell receptor beta chains drawn from one sample of a study of CD8 T cells in ankylosing spondylitis. One entry per CDR3 protein results from TCRdb running MiXCR on the 5' RACE reads. The sample records over 600,000 distinct CDR3 sequences, around 20% being singletons. Sequenced: blood, either unsorted or a sorted T cell fraction (not recorded which). These receptors were taken from a male donor with ankylosing spondylitis. The CDR3 runs from the conserved cysteine through the conserved F or W. The order of the fields is J gene, clone size, V gene, D gene, CDR3 protein, CDR3 DNA. D genes are given only for firm matches. A clone size is listed for some rows: how often the clone was seen (once, few, many), or a class if it is expanded.

J gene: TRBJ2-3; clone size: few; V gene: TRBV19; D gene: NA; CDR3 protein: CASKVAATDTQYF; CDR3 DNA: TGTGCCAGTAAGGTGGCGGCCACAGATACGCAGTATTTT
J gene: TRBJ2-7; clone size: NA; V gene: TRBV10-3; D gene: NA; CDR3 protein: CAISESDNYEQYF; CDR3 DNA: TGTGCCATCAGTGAGTCGGACAACTACGAGCAGTACTTC
J gene: TRBJ2-6; clone size: few; V gene: TRBV3-1; D gene: NA; CDR3 protein: CASSQALSGANVLTF; CDR3 DNA: TGTGCCAGCAGCCAGGCGCTCTCTGGGGCCAACGTCCTGACTTTC
J gene: TRBJ1-1; clone size: NA; V gene: TRBV12-3/TRBV12-4; D gene: NA; CDR3 protein: CASSLTRSPKAFF; CDR3 DNA: TGTGCCAGCAGTTTAACACGGTCGCCCAAAGCTTTCTTT
J gene: TRBJ1-6; clone size: NA; V gene: TRBV12-3/TRBV12-4; D gene: NA; CDR3 protein: CASSLTVPNSPLHF; CDR3 DNA: TGTGCCAGCAGCCTGACAGTTCCGAATTCACCCCTCCACTTT
J gene: TRBJ1-4; clone size: NA; V gene: TRBV12-5; D gene: NA; CDR3 protein: CASGLGGKDEKLFF; CDR3 DNA: TGTGCTAGTGGTTTAGGGGGGAAGGATGAAAAACTGTTTTTT
J gene: TRBJ2-7; clone size: few; V gene: TRBV12-3/TRBV12-4; D gene: TRBD1; CDR3 protein: CASRPGTDPSEVQYF; CDR3 DNA: TGTGCCAGCAGGCCCGGGACAGACCCTTCTGAGGTGCAGTACTTC
J gene: TRBJ1-2; clone size: NA; V gene: TRBV27; D gene: NA; CDR3 protein: CASRPLTEGVSGYTF; CDR3 DNA: TGTGCCAGCAGACCCCTTACAGAAGGTGTCTCTGGCTACACCTTC
J gene: TRBJ2-7; clone size: NA; V gene: TRBV15; D gene: NA; CDR3 protein: CAVSNTVPFEQYF; CDR3 DNA: TGTGCCGTCTCAAACACGGTGCCGTTCGAGCAGTACTTC
J gene: TRBJ2-7; clone size: NA; V gene: TRBV7-8; D gene: NA; CDR3 protein: CASSSSSDYLYEQYF; CDR3 DNA: TGTGCCAGCAGCTCCTCCTCCGACTACCTATACGAGCAGTACTTC
J gene: TRBJ1-4; clone size: few; V gene: TRBV5-1; D gene: TRBD1; CDR3 protein: CASSDQQGAREKLFF; CDR3 DNA: TGCGCCAGCAGCGACCAACAGGGGGCGAGGGAAAAACTGTTTTTT
J gene: TRBJ2-2; clone size: few; V gene: TRBV29-1; D gene: TRBD2; CDR3 protein: CSVERLAGAGGELFF; CDR3 DNA: TGCAGCGTTGAAAGACTAGCGGGGGCCGGGGGGGAGCTGTTTTTT
J gene: TRBJ1-4; clone size: many; V gene: TRBV6-1; D gene: TRBD1; CDR3 protein: CASSKQGPNEKLFF; CDR3 DNA: TGTGCCAGCAGCAAACAGGGGCCTAATGAAAAACTGTTTTTT
J gene: TRBJ2-1; clone size: many; V gene: TRBV27; D gene: NA; CDR3 protein: CASSLSPDNEQFF; CDR3 DNA: TGTGCCAGCAGTTTATCGCCCGACAATGAGCAGTTCTTC
J gene: TRBJ2-1; clone size: NA; V gene: TRBV11-2; D gene: NA; CDR3 protein: CASSSIRGIVYNEQFF; CDR3 DNA: TGTGCCAGCAGCTCGATCCGAGGGATCGTCTACAATGAGCAGTTCTTC
J gene: TRBJ2-7; clone size: few; V gene: TRBV5-1; D gene: TRBD1; CDR3 protein: CASSLRTGATYEQYF; CDR3 DNA: TGCGCCAGCAGCTTGAGGACAGGGGCCACCTACGAGCAGTACTTC
J gene: TRBJ2-7; clone size: NA; V gene: TRBV30; D gene: TRBD2; CDR3 protein: CAAPLREVPYEQYF; CDR3 DNA: TGTGCGGCACCTCTGCGGGAGGTTCCCTACGAGCAGTACTTC
J gene: TRBJ2-3; clone size: NA; V gene: TRBV4-1; D gene: TRBD2; CDR3 protein: CASSQEATSGISGGTDTQYF; CDR3 DNA: TGCGCCAGCAGCCAAGAAGCAACTAGCGGGATAAGTGGGGGCACAGATACGCAGTATTTT
J gene: TRBJ1-2; clone size: NA; V gene: TRBV4-1; D gene: NA; CDR3 protein: CASSQVSGVNYGYTF; CDR3 DNA: TGCGCCAGCAGCCAAGTTTCAGGGGTCAACTATGGCTACACCTTC
J gene: TRBJ1-5; clone size: NA; V gene: TRBV6-1; D gene: NA; CDR3 protein: CASRGQRTLAF; CDR3 DNA: TGTGCCAGCAGGGGACAACGTACGCTGGCTTTT
J gene: TRBJ1-4; clone size: few; V gene: TRBV6-1; D gene: NA; CDR3 protein: CASHPRDATNEKLFF; CDR3 DNA: TGTGCCAGCCACCCCCGAGATGCAACTAATGAAAAACTGTTTTTT
J gene: TRBJ1-6; clone size: NA; V gene: TRBV20-1; D gene: NA; CDR3 protein: CSAQGDHYSPLHF; CDR3 DNA: TGCAGTGCTCAAGGGGACCATTATTCACCCCTCCACTTT
J gene: TRBJ1-2; clone size: NA; V gene: TRBV7-9; D gene: NA; CDR3 protein: CASSLEGSGNYGYTF; CDR3 DNA: TGTGCCAGCAGCTTAGAAGGGTCCGGCAACTATGGCTACACCTTC
J gene: TRBJ1-2; clone size: NA; V gene: TRBV19; D gene: TRBD1; CDR3 protein: CASSGTGVYGYTF; CDR3 DNA: TGTGCCAGTAGTGGTACAGGGGTCTATGGCTACACCTTC
J gene: TRBJ1-1; clone size: NA; V gene: TRBV6-5; D gene: NA; CDR3 protein: CASSYRGPWYTEAFF; CDR3 DNA: TGTGCCAGCAGTTACCGGGGACCCTGGTACACTGAAGCTTTCTTT
J gene: TRBJ2-1; clone size: NA; V gene: TRBV6-2/TRBV6-3; D gene: TRBD2; CDR3 protein: CASSPGQGGTSGSWYNEQFF; CDR3 DNA: TGTGCCAGCAGTCCCGGACAGGGGGGGACTAGCGGGAGTTGGTACAATGAGCAGTTCTTC
J gene: TRBJ2-7; clone size: few; V gene: TRBV10-3; D gene: NA; CDR3 protein: CAISEGTEVVYEQYF; CDR3 DNA: TGTGCCATCAGTGAGGGCACAGAGGTAGTATACGAGCAGTACTTC
J gene: TRBJ2-1; clone size: NA; V gene: TRBV3-1; D gene: NA; CDR3 protein: CASSPPHSTGSYNEQFF; CDR3 DNA: TGTGCCAGCAGCCCTCCTCACTCTACAGGATCCTACAATGAGCAGTTCTTC
J gene: TRBJ2-7; clone size: few; V gene: TRBV24-1; D gene: NA; CDR3 protein: CATSDPSSYEQYF; CDR3 DNA: TGTGCCACCAGTGACCCCTCTTCCTACGAGCAGTACTTC
J gene: TRBJ2-3; clone size: few; V gene: TRBV12-5; D gene: NA; CDR3 protein: CASGVGQTLSDTQYF; CDR3 DNA: TGTGCTAGTGGTGTCGGACAGACTCTATCAGATACGCAGTATTTT
J gene: TRBJ2-7; clone size: NA; V gene: TRBV20-1; D gene: TRBD2; CDR3 protein: CSAPIAGELYEQYF; CDR3 DNA: TGCAGTGCTCCTATAGCGGGGGAGCTCTACGAGCAGTACTTC
J gene: TRBJ2-3; clone size: few; V gene: TRBV6-4; D gene: NA; CDR3 protein: CASSETPGTDTQYF; CDR3 DNA: TGTGCCAGCAGTGAGACCCCGGGCACAGATACGCAGTATTTT
J gene: TRBJ2-2; clone size: NA; V gene: TRBV12-3/TRBV12-4; D gene: TRBD1; CDR3 protein: CASRQGGNTGELFF; CDR3 DNA: TGTGCCAGCAGACAGGGGGGGAACACCGGGGAGCTGTTTTTT
J gene: TRBJ1-1; clone size: NA; V gene: TRBV5-1; D gene: NA; CDR3 protein: CASSVLTGSGTEAFF; CDR3 DNA: TGCGCCAGCAGCGTCCTCACAGGGTCGGGGACTGAAGCTTTCTTT
J gene: TRBJ2-7; clone size: many; V gene: TRBV7-8; D gene: TRBD2; CDR3 protein: CASSLTSGGYEQYF; CDR3 DNA: TGTGCCAGCAGCTTAACTAGCGGAGGGTACGAGCAGTACTTC
J gene: TRBJ2-3; clone size: NA; V gene: TRBV20-1; D gene: TRBD1; CDR3 protein: CSPRTAGQGADTQYF; CDR3 DNA: TGCAGTCCCCGAACCGCCGGACAGGGGGCTGATACGCAGTATTTT
J gene: TRBJ2-2; clone size: few; V gene: TRBV4-1; D gene: NA; CDR3 protein: CASSQLTNTGELFF; CDR3 DNA: TGCGCCAGCAGCCAGCTTACGAACACCGGGGAGCTGTTTTTT